This T cell receptor beta chain was identified in a study of regulatory T cells in long-lasting Graves disease. V was trimmed by 6 bases and J by 7 bases, leaving 21 bases between them. CDR3 length: 15 amino acids. Germline CDR1 and CDR2: SNHLY and FYNNEI. Time point denoted: persistent/refractory GD, antithyroid drugs over 5 years with positive TRAb. The TCR library used RNA extracted from PBMCs. This clonotype showed up many times. Investigators prepared the TCR beta libraries by applying iRepertoire HTBI primers and Arm-PCR of CDR3 regions. TCRdb reprocessed the multiplex PCR reads via MiXCR and lists one record per CDR3 protein. The sample contains hundreds of thousands of distinct CDR3 sequences, roughly a fifth of which appear only once.

This rearrangement joins TRBV2 to TRBJ1-2; no firm D call. The source of this sequence is a female donor with Graves disease. The sequences come from peripheral blood mononuclear cells (PBMCs), collected when the disease was refractory, from a patient treated with antithyroid drugs. The CDR3 DNA reads TGTGCCAGCAGACCGACGGCAGGAGGATTTGCTGGCTACACCTTC. This sequence encodes CASRPTAGGFAGYTF.